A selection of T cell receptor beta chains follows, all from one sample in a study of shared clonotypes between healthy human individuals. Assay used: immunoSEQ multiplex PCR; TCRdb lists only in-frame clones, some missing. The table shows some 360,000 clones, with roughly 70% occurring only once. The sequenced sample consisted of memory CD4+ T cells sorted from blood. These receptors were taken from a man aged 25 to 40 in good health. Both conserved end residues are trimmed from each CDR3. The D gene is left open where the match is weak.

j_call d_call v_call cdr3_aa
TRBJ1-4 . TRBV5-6 ASSRGQKTNEKLF
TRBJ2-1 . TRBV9 ASSLTTTGLAYEQF
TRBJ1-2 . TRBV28 ASSFYTGTINYGYT
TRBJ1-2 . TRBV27 ASSPSGRMLYGYT
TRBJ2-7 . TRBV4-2 ASSQEREREQY
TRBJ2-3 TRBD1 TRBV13 ASYGQGRERTDTQY
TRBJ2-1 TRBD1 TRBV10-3 AISDQGQGSGNEQF
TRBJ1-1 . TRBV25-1 ASSDDRHKNTEAF
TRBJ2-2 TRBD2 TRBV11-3 ASSPGTIHGELF
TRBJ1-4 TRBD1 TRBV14 ASSPRQGWNEKLF
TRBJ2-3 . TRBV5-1 ASSLAPGASGTDTQY
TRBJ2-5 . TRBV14 ASSHFVDRETQY
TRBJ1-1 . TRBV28 ASSLGYTEAF
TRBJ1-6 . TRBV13 ASSQGRGNSPLH
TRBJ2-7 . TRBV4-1 ASSQGAGSYEQY
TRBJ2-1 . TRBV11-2 ASSLGPANGQF
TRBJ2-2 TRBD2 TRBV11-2 ASSRSGRAAGELF
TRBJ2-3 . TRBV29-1 SVEGDGPSTDTQY
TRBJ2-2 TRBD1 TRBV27 ASSLGQGFTGELF
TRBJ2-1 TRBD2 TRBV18 ASSPGGTSAYNEQF
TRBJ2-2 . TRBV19 ASSTYKGTGELF
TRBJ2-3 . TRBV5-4 ASSFTGVTDTQY
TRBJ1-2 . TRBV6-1 ASRVGGVDGYT
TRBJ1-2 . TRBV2 ASSAQTTENLRYGYT
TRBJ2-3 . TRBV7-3 ASSLIGRGQRDTQY
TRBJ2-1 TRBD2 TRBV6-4 ASSDKGTSGSRRAYNEQF